This TCR beta chain appears in the sequencing data of a study of blood T cell repertoires in COVID-19. Study summary: The United States, Italy and Spain were the sources of the acute and convalescent COVID-19 samples. Nucleic acid was either cDNA or gDNA, and it came from T cells, B-cell-depleted T cells, or PBMCs.

Per the authors' pipeline: Estimated nucleated cell counts came from reference gene primer amplification. Data came from immunoSEQ multiplex PCR; TCRdb stores just in-frame clones and leaves some out. Clone size and the V and J calls come from that table; the DNA yielded D and trimming. This table holds nearly 200,000 clones, almost 85% found once. J gave up 3 bases and V 9 bases, and 5 bases lay outside the gene matches. The germline gives CDR1 ENHRY, CDR2 SYGVKD. CDR3 length: 12 residues. The material sequenced was peripheral blood. The clonotype was recovered from a human donor with acute or convalescent COVID-19. The donor label of this sample is uncertain. The chain employs TRBV10-3 and TRBJ2-7; 7 nucleotides agree with TRBD1. The DNA for the CDR3 is TGTGCCATTGGGGCAGGGGGCTACGAGCAGTACTTC. Translated: CAIGAGGYEQYF.